This TCR beta chain was observed in a study of T-cell reconstitution after alpha-beta-depleted transplantation in children. Library preparation (for TCRbeta) was performed with unique molecular identifiers. Via MiXCR, TCRdb re-called the PCR reads, giving one row per CDR3 protein. The table lists under 350,000 distinct CDR3 sequences, over 8% of them singletons, with about 9.5% in the top ten. Germline CDR1 is LGHDT and CDR2 is YNNKEL (reference sequence). V dropped 1 base and J dropped 3 bases, with 9 bases sitting between them. This CDR3 is built from 14 residues. The gene calls are TRBV3-1 and TRBJ1-2; D remains ambiguous. The receptor's source is a human donor who donated a stem cell graft to a child with SCID. The sample consisted of PBMCs from the stem cell graft donor, taken from the stem cell graft. The CDR3 nucleotides read TGTGCCAGCAGCCAAGGGCAGACATACTATGGCTACACCTTC. Translating it yields CASSQGQTYYGYTF.